What follows are 22 T cell receptor beta chains derived from one specimen sequenced in a study of cytomegalovirus exposure and HLA in healthy donors. Primers for the PCR totalled 60 Vbeta and 13 Jbeta. The assay was immunoSEQ multiplex PCR, and TCRdb's table has in-frame clones only and misses some. The repertoire includes about 160,000 clones, around 74% of them detected once, and roughly 2% sits in the top ten. Source material: PBMCs. The receptors derive from a female donor in good health and CMV-seronegative.

For this clone: Other nucleotide sequences from this sample produce the same CDR3. The chain is built from TRBV7-8 and TRBJ2-7; D possibly corresponds to TRBD1 (6 bases). CDR3 length: 14 residues. Germline CDR1 reads SGHVS; CDR2 reads FQNEAQ. V shed 6 bases and J shed 3 bases, with 15 bases lying between them. The CDR3 sequence: CASRPGTQDYEQYF. The CDR3 nucleotides read TGTGCCAGCAGGCCCGGGACACAAGACTACGAGCAGTACTTC.

This chain joins TRBV2 and TRBJ1-2, with no clear D. In germline, CDR1 is SNHLY, CDR2 FYNNEI. Trimming took 1 base from V and 5 from J, leaving 35 bases between them. The CDR3 consists of 22 residues. DNA of the CDR3: TGTGCCAGCAGTGAAGTAGGTTGGTGGAACCAACGTCCCCTTCCGACTACTTATGGCTACACCTTC. As protein: CASSEVGWWNQRPLPTTYGYTF.

The V call is TRBV7-9, the J call TRBJ2-1; 14 positions match TRBD2. V lost 4 bases, J lost 5 bases, and 7 bases stayed unmatched. The germline V gene has CDR1 SEHNR and CDR2 FQNEAQ (reference sequence). This CDR3 contains 17 residues. The CDR3 loop reads CASSSRTSGGPDNEQFF. In DNA, the CDR3 is TGTGCCAGCAGCTCCCGGACTAGCGGGGGGCCTGACAATGAGCAGTTCTTC.

V is TRBV29-1 and J is TRBJ1-1; TRBD1 might be the D (6 bases). Looked up from germline, CDR1 is SQVTM and CDR2 is ANQGSEA. V was shortened by 5 bases and J by 10 bases, with 17 bases between the two germline ends. CDR3 length: 12 amino acids. The CDR3 sequence is CSVRTGSGAAFF. CDR3 nucleotides: TGCAGCGTTCGTACAGGGAGTGGTGCAGCTTTCTTT. The variable domain in full, completed from reference TRBV29-1 and TRBJ1-1, reads SAVISQKPSRDICQRGTSLTIQCQVDSQVTMMFWYRQQPGQSLTLIATANQGSEATYESGFVIDKFPISRPNLTFSTLTVSNMSPEDSSIYLCSVRTGSGAAFFGQGTRLTVV.

This clone was detected once. The chain carries TRBV5-1 and TRBJ1-3, with D unresolved. The V gene lost 0 bases and the J gene lost 0 bases, with 7 bases spanning the gap. The CDR3 is 15 amino acids. Per the germline V gene, CDR1 is SGHRS and CDR2 is YFSETQ. CDR3 sequence (DNA): TGCGCCAGCAGCTTGGACGGAGACTCTGGAAACACCATATATTTT. This encodes CASSLDGDSGNTIYF.

The rearrangement joins TRBV6-5 to TRBJ1-1, with D possibly being TRBD1 (6 bases). V gave up 6 bases and J gave up 8 bases, with 16 bases separating them. CDR3 size: 13 residues. Germline lookup yields CDR1 MNHEY and CDR2 SVGAGI. Here the CDR3 DNA reads TGTGCCAGCAGCCGGAACAGGGAACCCGAAGCTTTCTTT. Translated: CASSRNREPEAFF.

The chain is built from TRBV10-2 and TRBJ2-1; TRBD2 matches at 9 bases. This CDR3 has 14 amino acids. Germline V gene sequence: CDR1 WSHSY, CDR2 SAAADI. The J segment lost 8 bases and the V segment lost 7 bases, leaving 9 bases of the junction unmatched. The CDR3 sequence: CASTERGAGYEQFF. The CDR3 coding sequence is TGCGCCAGCACGGAGCGGGGGGCCGGGTATGAGCAGTTCTTC.

The chain uses TRBV9 and TRBJ2-7; 8 bases are a match to TRBD1. The CDR3 has 15 residues. The junction had 10 bases not matched to a gene; V was cut back by 3 bases and J by 5 bases. The germline gives CDR1 SGDLS, CDR2 YYNGEE. CDR3 in DNA: TGTGCCAGCAGCGCCCGACAGGGGACGTACGACGAGCAGTACTTC. Its translation: CASSARQGTYDEQYF.

The genes are TRBV7-3 and TRBJ2-1; D might be TRBD2 (6 bases). Germline V gives CDR1 SGHTA, CDR2 FQGTGA. The V end was cut by 4 bases, the J end by 0 bases, with 10 bases between. The CDR3 is 15 amino acids. The CDR3 DNA reads as TGTGCCAGCAGCTCGGGACTCCTCTCCTACAATGAGCAGTTCTTC. Its protein product is CASSSGLLSYNEQFF.

The chain has TRBV5-4 and TRBJ2-7, with 10 bases aligning to TRBD1. The CDR3 is 15 amino acids. The germline gives CDR1 SGHNT, CDR2 YYREEE (reference sequence). The V gene end was trimmed by 4 bases and the J gene end by 7 bases; junction bases not matched to a gene: 11. CDR3 sequence (DNA): TGTGCCAGCAGCGGCCGGGACAGGGGTTCTGGGGAGCAGTACTTC. Protein sequence: CASSGRDRGSGEQYF.

This clone has just a few counts. This chain uses TRBV6-6 with TRBJ2-7, with D perhaps matching TRBD1 (7 bases). The CDR3 runs 14 residues. Trimming took off 4 bases at V and 0 bases at J, with 10 bases between the two ends. Germline V gene data show CDR1 as MNHNY and CDR2 as SVGAGI (reference sequence). CDR3 DNA: TGTGCCAGCAGTTCAGGGGGGCGCTCCTACGAGCAGTACTTC. It translates to CASSSGGRSYEQYF.

The CDR3 here is CASSARGGGYIQYF. CDR3 nucleotides: TGTGCCAGCAGCGCCCGGGGTGGGGGGTACATTCAGTACTTC. The genes are TRBV7-9 and TRBJ2-4, with D possibly being TRBD2 (6 bases). CDR1 SEHNR and CDR2 FQNEAQ come from the germline V gene (reference sequence). V lost 5 bases and J 8 bases, leaving 16 bases between the germline ends. The CDR3 runs 14 residues.

The chain is built from TRBV6-5 and TRBJ1-3, with D unclear. V was pared by 5 bases and J by 0 bases, with 11 bases between. The CDR3 loop spans 15 amino acids. Looked up from germline, CDR1 is MNHEY and CDR2 is SVGAGI. In DNA form, the CDR3 reads TGTGCCAGCAGTCGCCCGGGGTTCTCTGGAAACACCATATATTTT. As protein: CASSRPGFSGNTIYF.

The CDR3 here is CASSGSGWTDTQYF. Written as DNA, the CDR3 is TGTGCCAGCAGTGGCAGCGGTTGGACAGATACGCAGTATTTT. This chain uses TRBV6-4 with TRBJ2-3, with a possible D match to TRBD2 (5 bases). There are 14 residues in the CDR3. V was shortened by 4 bases and J by 3 bases, with 11 bases between the two germline ends. CDR1 is MRHNA, CDR2 SNTAGT, per germline.

The chain combines TRBV10-3 with TRBJ2-5; 10 bases match TRBD2. The CDR3 extends over 16 amino acids. Losses at the gene ends were 0 bases for V and 4 bases for J; bases not matched to a gene: 5. CDR1 is ENHRY, CDR2 SYGVKD, per germline. The CDR3 protein is CAISESKAGGPETQYF. CDR3 DNA sequence: TGTGCCATCAGTGAGTCGAAAGCGGGGGGGCCAGAGACCCAGTACTTC.

The chain combines TRBV10-3 with TRBJ1-1; D remains ambiguous. CDR3 length: 12 amino acids. Germline V CDR1 and CDR2: ENHRY, SYGVKD. Trimming removed 2 bases from V and 5 bases from J, with 6 bases in between. The CDR3 loop is CAISEISTEAFF. CDR3 coding DNA: TGTGCCATCAGTGAGATTTCTACTGAAGCTTTCTTT.

This clone was seen more than once but under ten times. V is TRBV5-4 and J is TRBJ1-1; TRBD1 matches at 8 bases. Germline trimming cut 3 bases from V and 5 bases from J; bases unmatched to any gene: 6. The CDR3 runs to 14 residues. Germline V gene data show CDR1 as SGHNT and CDR2 as YYREEE (reference sequence). This chain's CDR3 is CASSSTGGWTEAFF. CDR3 DNA sequence: TGTGCCAGCAGCTCAACAGGGGGGTGGACTGAAGCTTTCTTT.

This chain connects TRBV7-9 to TRBJ2-3; D may be TRBD1 (6 bases). Looked up from germline, CDR1 is SEHNR and CDR2 is FQNEAQ (reference sequence). V was trimmed by 2 bases and J by 4 bases, leaving 13 bases between them. This CDR3 contains 15 residues. CDR3 protein: CASSLSVGQPDTQYF. In DNA form, the CDR3 reads TGTGCCAGCAGCTTATCGGTGGGACAACCAGATACGCAGTATTTT.

The V gene is TRBV21-1, the J gene TRBJ2-1; the listed D gene, TRBD1, was not tested against the DNA. TRBV21-1 is classified as a pseudogene. The CDR3 consists of 15 residues. The CDR3 here is CASSKGGAWLDEQFF. The CDR3 DNA reads as TGTGCCAGCAGCAAAGGTGGGGCTTGGCTCGATGAGCAGTTCTTC.

The rearrangement joins TRBV7-9 to TRBJ1-4; 10 bases match TRBD1. Trimming removed 5 bases from V and 2 bases from J; junction bases left unmatched: 5. The CDR3 spans 16 residues. Germline values: CDR1 SEHNR, CDR2 FQNEAQ (reference sequence). In DNA, the CDR3 is TGTGCCAGCAGCAGGGACAGGGGAAACACTAATGAAAAACTGTTTTTT. It yields the protein CASSRDRGNTNEKLFF. Supplemented by reference TRBV7-9 and TRBJ1-4, the full variable domain reads DTGVSQNPRHKITKRGQNVTFRCDPISEHNRLYWYRQTLGQGPEFLTYFQNEAQLEKSRLLSDRFSAERPKGSFSTLEIQRTEQGDSAMYLCASSRDRGNTNEKLFFGSGTQLSVL.

CDR3 sequence reads: CASSSVGGAYEQYF. The CDR3 coding sequence is TGTGCCAGCAGCTCAGTGGGGGGAGCCTACGAGCAGTACTTC. V and J are TRBV11-1 and TRBJ2-7; perhaps TRBD2 as D (6 bases). The length of the CDR3 is 14 residues. Trimming cost V 4 bases and J 2 bases, with 12 bases left between them. Germline V gene data show CDR1 as SGHAT and CDR2 as FQDESV (reference sequence).

Note on this clone: Other DNA sequences from this sample encode an identical CDR3 as well. The chain has TRBV11-2 and TRBJ1-2; 8 bases map to TRBD1. Germline CDR1 SGHAT, CDR2 FQNNGV. Trimming took 4 bases from V and 8 from J; bases not matched to a gene: 15. The CDR3 runs to 16 residues. For the CDR3, the DNA is TGTGCCAGCAGCTCCACGTATGGGCAGGGGGCCTACGGCTACACCTTC. It codes for CASSSTYGQGAYGYTF.